This entry lists 26 T cell receptor beta chains sequenced from one sample in a study of T cells in Graves' hyperthyroidism and ophthalmopathy. Researchers took RNA transcripts and amplified the TCR beta CDR3 regions from them. RT-PCR in the first round (using the HTBI primer set) targeted the TCR CDR3. TCRdb re-derived calls from the multiplex PCR reads in MiXCR, one entry per CDR3 protein. The table includes under 350,000 distinct CDR3 sequences, around 23% detected once. Material for sequencing was blood. The receptors here all came from a woman aged 50 to 60 with Graves' hyperthyroidism.

The chain couples TRBV29-1 to TRBJ1-1; 7 nucleotides agree with TRBD1. The CDR3 sequence is 12 residues long. V lost 6 bases, J lost 6 bases, and 7 bases stayed unmatched. Germline CDR1 and CDR2: SQVTM and ANQGSEA. The DNA for the CDR3 is TGCAGCGTGCAGACAGGGCCTTCTGAAGCTTTCTTT. Amino acids: CSVQTGPSEAFF.

This clonotype was counted ten times or more. CDR3 nucleotide sequence: TGTGCCAGCAGCCAAGAACCTAGCGGCGGGAATGAGCAGTTCTTC. It is translated as CASSQEPSGGNEQFF. The chain employs TRBV4-2 and TRBJ2-1; TRBD2 aligns across 7 bases. Germline CDR1 reads LGHNA; CDR2 reads YNFKEQ. The V and J ends lost 0 bases and 7 bases, in that order; junction bases with no gene match: 6. The CDR3 consists of 15 residues.

This clonotype was seen only once. The V call is TRBV20-1, the J call TRBJ1-2, with D possibly being TRBD1 (5 bases). The germline V and J ends were trimmed by 5 bases and 7 bases, with 17 bases remaining between them. The CDR3 totals 13 residues. Germline assignment: CDR1 DFQATT and CDR2 SNEGSKA (reference sequence). The CDR3 DNA reads TGCAGTGCTCCGAAGGAGGGGCAGGGTGGCTACACCTTC. It translates to CSAPKEGQGGYTF.

The chain's CDR3 is CASSRQGEADTQYF. CDR3 DNA sequence: TGTGCCAGCAGCAGACAGGGAGAGGCAGATACGCAGTATTTT. The chain couples TRBV28 to TRBJ2-3; TRBD1 aligns across 7 bases. CDR1 and CDR2 from the germline V gene are MDHEN and SYDVKM. Germline trimming cut 6 bases from V and 4 bases from J; bases unmatched to any gene: 7. The CDR3 is 14 amino acids.

This clonotype was observed a few times. This sequence joins TRBV5-1 and TRBJ2-5, with D tentatively TRBD1 (6 bases). The germline V gene encodes CDR1 SGHRS and CDR2 YFSETQ. There are 14 residues in the CDR3. V was cut by 4 bases and J by 3 bases, with 13 bases left in between. The CDR3 reads CASSPAGTKETQYF. In DNA form, the CDR3 reads TGCGCCAGCAGCCCCGCCGGGACAAAAGAGACCCAGTACTTC.

This clonotype came up many times. The chain uses TRBV5-8 and TRBJ1-1; no clear D gene. Trimming left V 1 base short and J 2 bases short, with 6 bases between. The CDR3 contains 13 residues. In germline, CDR1 is SGHTS, CDR2 YDEGEE. The CDR3 reads CASSLIRNTEAFF. The CDR3 DNA reads TGTGCCAGCAGCTTGATTCGAAACACTGAAGCTTTCTTT.

On this clonotype: This sequence may be a read error, since a much larger clone differs from it by one base. The conserved phenylalanine or tryptophan is not found at the CDR3 terminus, so this likely reflects a read error. CDR3 protein: CASSSVRGASGSPLHC. The CDR3 DNA reads as TGTGCCAGCAGCTCCGTCAGGGGGGCTTCGGGTTCACCCCTCCACTGT. The V and J genes are TRBV2 and TRBJ1-6, with TRBD1 matching over 7 bases. Germline V gene sequence: CDR1 SNHLY, CDR2 FYNNEI. The ends lost 6 bases at V and 9 bases at J; junction bases unmatched: 14. The CDR3 is 16 amino acids.

This clonotype occurred many times. The CDR3 DNA is TGCAGTGCTAGAGAGGGCGACAGCTTCTATGGCTACACCTTC. Amino acids: CSAREGDSFYGYTF. The chain is built from TRBV20-1 and TRBJ1-2; the D gene is possibly TRBD1 (5 bases). CDR3 length: 14 amino acids. Germline CDR1 and CDR2: DFQATT and SNEGSKA (reference sequence). Between the trimmed V and J ends, which lost 0 bases and 4 bases, there was a span of 12 bases.

The chain joins TRBV12-3 or TRBV12-4 to TRBJ2-5; 9 bases match TRBD2. The V and J ends lost 7 bases and 0 bases, in that order; junction bases with no gene match: 3. The CDR3 has 14 residues. The CDR3 DNA sequence: TGTGCCAGCAAGACTAGCGGCTACCAAGAGACCCAGTACTTC. It yields the protein CASKTSGYQETQYF.

Comments on this clonotype: Just one base apart from a much larger clone, this may be a read error. V gene TRBV3-1 combines with J gene TRBJ2-5, with TRBD2 identical over 8 bases. Per the germline V gene, CDR1 is LGHDT and CDR2 is YNNKEL (reference sequence). The V gene end was trimmed by 8 bases and the J gene end by 5 bases; junction bases not matched to a gene: 10. CDR3 length equals 14 residues. CDR3 nucleotides: TGTGCCAGCGACCGTCGGGGGGGTGGGGAGACCCAGTACTTC. Encoded protein: CASDRRGGGETQYF.

In its sample, this clonotype was seen many times. The V and J genes are TRBV9 and TRBJ2-3; D gene ambiguous. The CDR3 is 14 residues long. From germline, CDR1 is SGDLS and CDR2 YYNGEE. Trimming removed 1 base from V and 5 bases from J, with 11 bases in between. CDR3 protein: CASSVRSGLDTQYF. The CDR3 region has the DNA TGTGCCAGCAGCGTAAGGTCGGGTCTAGATACGCAGTATTTT.

V is TRBV14 and J is TRBJ2-3; a weak D match, TRBD1 (6 bases). Germline V gene data show CDR1 as SGHDN and CDR2 as FVKESK. The germline V and J ends were trimmed by 4 bases and 1 base, with 12 bases remaining between them. This CDR3 region has 15 residues. The CDR3 loop is CASSRDTRRTDTQYF. DNA for the CDR3: TGTGCCAGCAGCCGGGACACTCGGCGCACAGATACGCAGTATTTT.

J is TRBJ2-1 and V is TRBV5-6, with 8 bases that match TRBD2. The CDR3 sequence is 16 residues long. V lost 4 bases and J lost 6; bases outside the gene matches: 12. Germline V gene lookup returns CDR1 SGHDT and CDR2 YYEEEE. CDR3 protein: CASSILSGESRNEQFF. Here the CDR3 DNA reads TGTGCCAGCAGCATTCTTAGCGGGGAATCCCGCAATGAGCAGTTCTTC.

The V and J genes are TRBV15 and TRBJ1-6; a possible D gene is TRBD1 (6 bases). The CDR3 loop spans 14 amino acids. CDR1 LNHNV and CDR2 YYDKDF come from the germline V gene (reference sequence). V was clipped by 1 base and J by 8 bases, with 9 bases between them. The CDR3 DNA sequence: TGTGCCACCAGCAGAGCGCACAGGGATTCACCCCTCCACTTT. Its translation: CATSRAHRDSPLHF.

This clonotype was observed a handful of times. A single base separates this from a much larger clone, so it may be a read error. The chain uses TRBV11-2 and TRBJ2-1; 8 nucleotides match TRBD2. Germline V gives CDR1 SGHAT, CDR2 FQNNGV. The CDR3 is 14 residues long. The CDR3: CVSSYSGAMNEQFF. The DNA of the CDR3 is TGTGTCAGCAGCTATAGCGGGGCAATGAATGAGCAGTTCTTC.

This clonotype was recorded at least ten times. The V and J genes are TRBV5-1 and TRBJ1-1; the match to TRBD1 covers 10 bases. The V gene's germline CDR1 is SGHRS and CDR2 YFSETQ. The CDR3 spans 13 residues. Unmatched junction bases numbered 1, after V lost 5 bases and J lost 3 bases. CDR3: CASRGTGDTEAFF. The CDR3 DNA follows: TGCGCCAGCAGAGGGACAGGGGACACTGAAGCTTTCTTT.

The genes are TRBV4-1 and TRBJ2-7; 12 nucleotides line up with TRBD1. This CDR3 comprises 17 residues. V dropped 1 base and J dropped 6; count of bases not matched to a gene: 10. Germline values: CDR1 MGHRA, CDR2 YSYEKL. The CDR3 sequence: CASSQGVARDRGREQYF. CDR3 sequence (DNA): TGCGCCAGCAGCCAAGGAGTGGCGAGGGACAGGGGGCGCGAGCAGTACTTC.

The table lists this clonotype with many counts. V usage is TRBV3-1 and J usage is TRBJ1-6, with no clear D. The CDR3 covers 14 residues. V lost 4 bases and J lost 6, with 10 bases in between. The germline V gene encodes CDR1 LGHDT and CDR2 YNNKEL (reference sequence). CDR3 in DNA: TGTGCCAGCAGCCCCTTAGGGCGTAATTCACCCCTCCACTTT. It is translated as CASSPLGRNSPLHF.

This clonotype was counted a few times. J is TRBJ2-3 and V is TRBV5-1, with D tentatively TRBD2 (5 bases). Trimming took 4 bases from V and 8 from J, leaving 8 bases between them. Germline V gives CDR1 SGHRS, CDR2 YFSETQ. There are 11 residues in the CDR3. CDR3 residues: CASSTGGTQYF. The CDR3 nucleotides are TGCGCCAGCAGCACCGGAGGTACGCAGTATTTT.

A word on this clonotype: Being one base from a much bigger clone, this may be a read error. The gene calls are TRBV7-2 and TRBJ1-1; tentative D call: TRBD1 (5 bases). The CDR3 consists of 14 residues. Trimming removed 1 base from V and 3 bases from J, with 9 bases in between. Germline V CDR1 and CDR2: SGHTA, FQGNSA. DNA for the CDR3: TGTGCCAGCAGCTTAGGTGTCAGGGACACTGAAGCTTTCTTT. Protein sequence: CASSLGVRDTEAFF.

This clonotype came up many times. The chain joins TRBV28 to TRBJ1-4; D gene ambiguous. Germline CDR1 and CDR2: MDHEN and SYDVKM. The V end lost 2 bases, the J end lost 10 bases, and 8 bases lay between the germline ends. This CDR3 has 12 amino acids. The DNA for the CDR3 is TGTGCCAGCAGTTTAATCGGAGGAAAACTGTTTTTT. It translates to CASSLIGGKLFF. The variable domain in full, completed from reference TRBV28 and TRBJ1-4, reads DVKVTQSSRYLVKRTGEKVFLECVQDMDHENMFWYRQDPGLGLRLIYFSYDVKMKEKGDIPEGYSVSREKKERFSLILESASTNQTSMYLCASSLIGGKLFFGSGTQLSVL.

This clonotype has a count of ten or more. The chain has TRBV20-1 and TRBJ1-1; D perhaps matches TRBD1 (6 bases). This CDR3 has 14 residues. Trimming removed 5 bases at V and 3 bases at J, with 16 bases between. Per germline, CDR1 DFQATT and CDR2 SNEGSKA (reference sequence). The CDR3 spells CSAGTPGSHTEAFF. CDR3 DNA sequence: TGCAGTGCTGGGACACCTGGAAGCCACACTGAAGCTTTCTTT.

The gene calls are TRBV19 and TRBJ2-3, with 7 nucleotides matching TRBD2. Germline lookup yields CDR1 LNHDA and CDR2 SQIVND (reference sequence). The V and J ends lost 4 bases and 9 bases, in that order; junction bases with no gene match: 7. This CDR3 is built from 13 residues. The CDR3 reads CASSRLAEGTQYF. DNA for the CDR3: TGTGCCAGTAGTAGGCTAGCGGAGGGAACGCAGTATTTT.

The V call is TRBV18, the J call TRBJ2-7; D gene uncertain. V was trimmed by 3 bases and J by 3 bases, leaving 9 bases between them. The CDR3 sequence is 13 residues long. Germline CDR1 and CDR2: KGHSH and LQKENI. CDR3 sequence (DNA): TGTGCCAGCTCACCTGGGGTGGGCTACGAGCAGTACTTC. As protein: CASSPGVGYEQYF. Supplemented by reference TRBV18 and TRBJ2-7, the full variable domain reads NAGVMQNPRHLVRRRGQEARLRCSPMKGHSHVYWYRQLPEEGLKFMVYLQKENIIDESGMPKERFSAEFPKEGPSILRIQQVVRGDSAAYFCASSPGVGYEQYFGPGTRLTVT.

This clonotype was seen ten or more times. This sequence joins TRBV28 and TRBJ1-6; a weak D match, TRBD1 (6 bases). The CDR3 has 13 amino acids. V dropped 3 bases and J dropped 9 bases, with 9 bases sitting between them. Germline CDR1 MDHEN, CDR2 SYDVKM. The CDR3 DNA reads TGTGCCAGCAGTTTCAGGGGCGTTTCACCCCTCCACTTT. It translates to CASSFRGVSPLHF.

Many counts were recorded for this clonotype. The V and J genes are TRBV14 and TRBJ2-3, with a weak D call TRBD2 (5 bases). Deletions cut 1 base from V and 0 bases from J, with 14 bases between. The CDR3 has 17 residues. Germline CDR1 reads SGHDN; CDR2 reads FVKESK. For the CDR3, the DNA is TGTGCCAGCAGCCAAGGCGAGCGGCGGACTAGCACAGATACGCAGTATTTT. As protein: CASSQGERRTSTDTQYF.